This T cell receptor (beta chain) was recovered during a study of blood T cell repertoires in COVID-19. About the research overall: Material from acute and convalescent COVID-19 was sourced from the United States, Italy and Spain. Sources were T cells, B-cell-depleted T cells, or PBMCs; the material itself was cDNA or gDNA.

The V gene end was trimmed by 7 bases and the J gene end by 5 bases; junction bases not matched to a gene: 9. Germline lookup yields CDR1 LNHDA and CDR2 SQIVND (reference sequence). The length of the CDR3 is 14 residues. Original handling: By means of reference gene primer amplification, nucleated cell counts were estimated. Clones were read by immunoSEQ multiplex PCR, and TCRdb kept only the in-frame ones, dropping some. V and J calls and clone size come straight from that table; D and trimming were deduced from the DNA. The sample shows 250,000 or so clones, nearly 90% of them seen only once. The sequencing input was peripheral blood. V gene TRBV19 combines with J gene TRBJ2-7, with 9 bases that match TRBD1. The TCR sequence derives from a man aged 18 to 29 with active or convalescent COVID-19. In DNA, the CDR3 is TGTGCCAGTAACCCGGGACAGGGAAAAAACGAGCAGTACTTC. Its translation is CASNPGQGKNEQYF.